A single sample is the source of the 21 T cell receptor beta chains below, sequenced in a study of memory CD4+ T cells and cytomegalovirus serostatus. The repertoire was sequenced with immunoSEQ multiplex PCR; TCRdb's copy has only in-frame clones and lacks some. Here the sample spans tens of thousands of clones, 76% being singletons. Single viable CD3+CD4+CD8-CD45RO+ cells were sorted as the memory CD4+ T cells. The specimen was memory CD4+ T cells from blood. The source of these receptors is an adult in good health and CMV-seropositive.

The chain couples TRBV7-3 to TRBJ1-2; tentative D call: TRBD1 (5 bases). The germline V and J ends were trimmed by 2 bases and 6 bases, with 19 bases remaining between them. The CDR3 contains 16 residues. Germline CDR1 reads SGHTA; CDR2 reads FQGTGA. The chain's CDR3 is CASSLGGGWGEDGYTF. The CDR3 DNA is TGTGCCAGCAGCTTAGGTGGTGGGTGGGGGGAGGATGGCTACACCTTC. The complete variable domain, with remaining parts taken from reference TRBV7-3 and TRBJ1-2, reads GAGVSQTPSNKVTEKGKYVELRCDPISGHTALYWYRQSLGQGPEFLIYFQGTGAADDSGLPNDRFFAVRPEGSVSTLKIQRTERGDSAVYLCASSLGGGWGEDGYTFGSGTRLTVV.

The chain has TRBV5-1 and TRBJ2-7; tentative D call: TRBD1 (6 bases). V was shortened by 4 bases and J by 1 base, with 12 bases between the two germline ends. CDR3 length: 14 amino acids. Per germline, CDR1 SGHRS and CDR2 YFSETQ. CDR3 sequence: CASSDTTGSYEQYF. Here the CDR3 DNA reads TGCGCCAGCAGCGACACAACAGGGTCCTACGAGCAGTACTTC.

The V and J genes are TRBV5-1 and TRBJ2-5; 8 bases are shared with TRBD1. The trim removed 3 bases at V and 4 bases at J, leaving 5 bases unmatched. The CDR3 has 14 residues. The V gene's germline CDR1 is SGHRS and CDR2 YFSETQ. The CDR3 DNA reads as TGCGCCAGCAGCTCCCAGGGGGCGCGAGAGACCCAGTACTTC. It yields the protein CASSSQGARETQYF.

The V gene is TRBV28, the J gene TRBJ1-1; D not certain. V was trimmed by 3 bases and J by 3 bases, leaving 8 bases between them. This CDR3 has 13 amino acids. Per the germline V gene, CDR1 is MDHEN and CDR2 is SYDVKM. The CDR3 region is CASSFLRDTEAFF. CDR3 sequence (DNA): TGTGCCAGCAGTTTTTTACGGGACACTGAAGCTTTCTTT. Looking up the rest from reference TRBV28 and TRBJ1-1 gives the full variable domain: DVKVTQSSRYLVKRTGEKVFLECVQDMDHENMFWYRQDPGLGLRLIYFSYDVKMKEKGDIPEGYSVSREKKERFSLILESASTNQTSMYLCASSFLRDTEAFFGQGTRLTVV.

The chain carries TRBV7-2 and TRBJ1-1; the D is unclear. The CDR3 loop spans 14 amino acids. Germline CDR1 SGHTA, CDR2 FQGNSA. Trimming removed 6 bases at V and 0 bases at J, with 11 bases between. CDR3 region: CASSLLAVNTEAFF. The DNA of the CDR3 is TGTGCCAGCAGTTTACTTGCGGTGAACACTGAAGCTTTCTTT. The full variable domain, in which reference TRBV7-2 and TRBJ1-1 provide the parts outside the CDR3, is GAGVSQSPSNKVTEKGKDVELRCDPISGHTALYWYRQSLGQGLEFLIYFQGNSAPDKSGLPSDRFSAERTGGSVSTLTIQRTQQEDSAVYLCASSLLAVNTEAFFGQGTRLTVV.

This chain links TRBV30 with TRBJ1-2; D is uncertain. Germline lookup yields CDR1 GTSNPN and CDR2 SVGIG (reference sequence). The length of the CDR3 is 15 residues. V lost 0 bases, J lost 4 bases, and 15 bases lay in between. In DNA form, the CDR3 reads TGTGCCTGGAGTGTACTTCACCGCCTTTTCTATGGCTACACCTTC. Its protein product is CAWSVLHRLFYGYTF. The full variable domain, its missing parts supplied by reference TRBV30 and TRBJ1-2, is SQTIHQWPATLVQPVGSPLSLECTVEGTSNPNLYWYRQAAGRGLQLLFYSVGIGQISSEVPQNLSASRPQDRQFILSSKKLLLSDSGFYLCAWSVLHRLFYGYTFGSGTRLTVV.

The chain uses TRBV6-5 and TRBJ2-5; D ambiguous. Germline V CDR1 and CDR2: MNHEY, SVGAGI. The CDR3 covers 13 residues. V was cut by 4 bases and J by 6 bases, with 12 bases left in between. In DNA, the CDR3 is TGTGCCAGCAGTTTGGCAAATGGACAGACCCAGTACTTC. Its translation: CASSLANGQTQYF.

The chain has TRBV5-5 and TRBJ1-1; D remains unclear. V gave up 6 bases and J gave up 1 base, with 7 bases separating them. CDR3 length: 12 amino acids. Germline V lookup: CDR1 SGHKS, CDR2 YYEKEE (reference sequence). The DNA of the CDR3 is TGTGCCAGCATGAGACAGAACACTGAAGCTTTCTTT. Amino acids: CASMRQNTEAFF.

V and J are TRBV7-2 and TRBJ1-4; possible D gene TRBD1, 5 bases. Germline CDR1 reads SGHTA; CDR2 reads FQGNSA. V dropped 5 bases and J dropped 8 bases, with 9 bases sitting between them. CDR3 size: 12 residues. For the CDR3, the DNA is TGTGCCAGCAGCCGACAGAGGGAAAAACTGTTTTTT. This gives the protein CASSRQREKLFF.

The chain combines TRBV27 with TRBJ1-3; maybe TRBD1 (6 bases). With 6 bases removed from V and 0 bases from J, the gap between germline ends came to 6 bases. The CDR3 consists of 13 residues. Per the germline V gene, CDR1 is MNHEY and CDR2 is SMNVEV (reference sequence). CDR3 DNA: TGTGCCAGCAGGACAGGCTCTGGAAACACCATATATTTT. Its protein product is CASRTGSGNTIYF.

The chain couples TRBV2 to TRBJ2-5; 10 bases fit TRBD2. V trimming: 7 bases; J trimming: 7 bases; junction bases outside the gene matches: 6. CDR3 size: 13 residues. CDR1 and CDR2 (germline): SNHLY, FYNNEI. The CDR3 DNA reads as TGTGCCAGCACGTCTAGCGGGAGTAGGACCCAGTACTTC. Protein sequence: CASTSSGSRTQYF.

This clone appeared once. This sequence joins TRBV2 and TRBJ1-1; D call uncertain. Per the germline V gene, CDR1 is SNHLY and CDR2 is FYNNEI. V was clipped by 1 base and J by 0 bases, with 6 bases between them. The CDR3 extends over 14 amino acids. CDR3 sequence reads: CASSEGGLNTEAFF. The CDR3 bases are TGTGCCAGCAGTGAAGGCGGACTGAACACTGAAGCTTTCTTT.

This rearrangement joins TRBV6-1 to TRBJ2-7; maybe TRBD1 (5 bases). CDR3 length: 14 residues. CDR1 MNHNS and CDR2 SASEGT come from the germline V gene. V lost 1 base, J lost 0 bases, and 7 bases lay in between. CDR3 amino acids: CASSEGTSSYEQYF. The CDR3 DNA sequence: TGTGCCAGCAGTGAAGGGACATCCTCCTACGAGCAGTACTTC.

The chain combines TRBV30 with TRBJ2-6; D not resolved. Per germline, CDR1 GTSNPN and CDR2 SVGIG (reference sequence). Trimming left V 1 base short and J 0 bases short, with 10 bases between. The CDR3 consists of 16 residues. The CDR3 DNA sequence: TGTGCCTGGAGTGCCTCCTCGAGCTCTGGGGCCAACGTCCTGACTTTC. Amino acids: CAWSASSSSGANVLTF.

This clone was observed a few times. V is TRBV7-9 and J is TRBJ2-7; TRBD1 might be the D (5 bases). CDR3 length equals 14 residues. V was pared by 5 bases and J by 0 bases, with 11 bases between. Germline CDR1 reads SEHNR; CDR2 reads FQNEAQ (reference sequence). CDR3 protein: CASSLDMVSYEQYF. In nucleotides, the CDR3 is TGTGCCAGCAGCCTGGACATGGTCTCCTACGAGCAGTACTTC. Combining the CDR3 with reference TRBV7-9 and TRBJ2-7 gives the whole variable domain DTGVSQNPRHKITKRGQNVTFRCDPISEHNRLYWYRQTLGQGPEFLTYFQNEAQLEKSRLLSDRFSAERPKGSFSTLEIQRTEQGDSAMYLCASSLDMVSYEQYFGPGTRLTVT.

The DNA of the CDR3 is TGTGCCACTAGACTAGCGGGAAGCAACGAGCAGTACTTC. Its translation is CATRLAGSNEQYF. V gene TRBV19 combines with J gene TRBJ2-7, with 11 bases identical to TRBD2. Germline CDR1 and CDR2: LNHDA and SQIVND (reference sequence). The CDR3 is 13 amino acids. Trimming took 10 bases from V and 5 from J; bases not matched to a gene: 7.

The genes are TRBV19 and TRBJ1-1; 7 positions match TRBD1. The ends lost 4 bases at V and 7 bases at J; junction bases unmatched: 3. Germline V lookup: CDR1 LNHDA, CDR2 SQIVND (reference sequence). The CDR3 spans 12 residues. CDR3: CASSTQGGEAFF. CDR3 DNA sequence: TGTGCCAGTAGTACTCAGGGGGGTGAAGCTTTCTTT.

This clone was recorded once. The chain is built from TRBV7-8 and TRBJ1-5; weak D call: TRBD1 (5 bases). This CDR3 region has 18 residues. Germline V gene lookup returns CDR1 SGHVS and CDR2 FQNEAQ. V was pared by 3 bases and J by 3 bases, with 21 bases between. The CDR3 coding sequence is TGTGCCAGCAGCTTGGCTGGCTATAGGGTGGGACTCAATCAGCCCCAGCATTTT. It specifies CASSLAGYRVGLNQPQHF.

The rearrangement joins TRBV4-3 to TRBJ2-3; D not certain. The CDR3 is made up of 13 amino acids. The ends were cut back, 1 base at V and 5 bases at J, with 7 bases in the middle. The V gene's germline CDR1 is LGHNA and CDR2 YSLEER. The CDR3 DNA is TGCGCCAGCAGCCAAGTTTTGAGAGATACGCAGTATTTT. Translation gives CASSQVLRDTQYF.

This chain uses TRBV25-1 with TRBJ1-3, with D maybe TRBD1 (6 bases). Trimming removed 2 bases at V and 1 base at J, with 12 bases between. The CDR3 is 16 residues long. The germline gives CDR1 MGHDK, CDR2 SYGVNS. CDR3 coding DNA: TGTGCCAGCAGTGAAAGGGGGGGAAAGTCTGGAAACACCATATATTTT. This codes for CASSERGGKSGNTIYF.

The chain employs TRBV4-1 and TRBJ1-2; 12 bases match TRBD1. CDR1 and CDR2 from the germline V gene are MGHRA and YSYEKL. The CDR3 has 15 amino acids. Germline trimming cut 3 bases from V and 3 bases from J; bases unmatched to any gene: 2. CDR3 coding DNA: TGCGCCAGCAGCCAGGGACAGGGGGCTGACTATGGCTACACCTTC. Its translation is CASSQGQGADYGYTF.